The rows below give T cell receptor beta chains drawn from one sample of a study of blood T cell repertoires in COVID-19. Data came from immunoSEQ multiplex PCR; TCRdb stores just in-frame clones and leaves some out. The sample holds 190,000 or so clones, about 80% seen once. Sequencing input: PBMCs or T cells enriched from blood (not recorded which). The receptors come from a man in his forties or fifties who had recovered from COVID-19. CDR3s include the opening cysteine and the closing phenylalanine or tryptophan. Each record gives: J gene, V gene, clone size, D gene, CDR3 DNA, CDR3 protein. D genes are given only for firm matches. Where a row states a size, it is once, few, many or the class of an expanded clone; other rows omit it.

>TRBJ2-3|TRBV3-1/TRBV3-2|.|TRBD2
TGTGCCAGCAGCCACGGACTAGCGGGCGTAGTAACAGATACGCAGTATTTT
CASSHGLAGVVTDTQYF
>TRBJ1-6|TRBV13|.|.
TGTGCCAGCAGCTTAACAGGAATATTAGATTCACCCCTCCACTTT
CASSLTGILDSPLHF
>TRBJ2-1|TRBV5-1|.|.
TGCGCCAGCAGCTTGCAGGGTAGCTCCTACAATGAGCAGTTCTTC
CASSLQGSSYNEQFF
>TRBJ2-7|TRBV24-1|.|TRBD1
TGTGCCACCAGTGAGGGACAGGGTCGGGAGCAGTACTTC
CATSEGQGREQYF
>TRBJ2-1|TRBV11-3|.|.
TGTGCCAGCAGCTTAGCCCGTCTCAATGAGCAGTTCTTC
CASSLARLNEQFF
>TRBJ1-6|TRBV6-5|.|.
TGTGCCAGCAGTTACGCAGGGGCCACCTATAATTCACCCCTCCACTTT
CASSYAGATYNSPLHF
>TRBJ2-2|TRBV30|many|TRBD1
TGTGCCTGGAGTAGGGGACAGGGAGGCACCGGGGAGCTGTTTTTT
CAWSRGQGGTGELFF
>TRBJ1-4|TRBV30|.|.
TGTGCCTGGAGTGCAGGTCTCACAACTAATGAAAAACTGTTTTTT
CAWSAGLTTNEKLFF
>TRBJ2-7|TRBV4-2|.|.
TGTGCCAGCAGCCCAAACTCCTACGAGCAGTACTTC
CASSPNSYEQYF
>TRBJ1-1|TRBV30|.|TRBD1
TGTGCCTGGGGGGGACAGGGGAACACTGAAGCTTTCTTT
CAWGGQGNTEAFF
>TRBJ1-2|TRBV18|.|TRBD1
TGTGCCAGCTCACCCCCTAACAGGGGAAGAGATGAGGGCTACACCTTC
CASSPPNRGRDEGYTF
>TRBJ1-1|TRBV3-1/TRBV3-2|.|TRBD1
TGTGCCAGCAGCCAAAACAGGGGGCTGGCCGCTTTCTTT
CASSQNRGLAAFF
>TRBJ2-3|TRBV4-3|.|TRBD2
TGCGCCAGCAGCCAAGTGGGTTCTAGCGGGGGAAGAGATACGCAGTATTTT
CASSQVGSSGGRDTQYF
>TRBJ2-1|TRBV7-2|.|.
TGTGCCAGCAGCGTAGCGAAGAGCTCCTACAATGAGCAGTTCTTC
CASSVAKSSYNEQFF
>TRBJ2-3|TRBV30|.|TRBD2
TGTGCCTGTACTAGCGGGGGGGGGACAGATACGCAGTATTTT
CACTSGGGTDTQYF
>TRBJ2-5|TRBV18|.|.
TGTGCCAGCTCAAAATCAGATGGACAGGGAGGGGCGACCCAGTACTTC
CASSKSDGQGGATQYF
>TRBJ2-3|TRBV30|.|.
TGTGCCTGGAGTGTCATACAGGTCACAGATACGCAGTATTTT
CAWSVIQVTDTQYF
>TRBJ2-2|TRBV7-9|.|TRBD1
TGTGCCAGCAGCATCCGGGACAGGGGGATCACCGGGGAGCTGTTTTTT
CASSIRDRGITGELFF
>TRBJ2-7|TRBV6-5|once|.
TGTGCCAGCAGCGGAGGACAGAGCGGAGATTACGAGCAGTACTTC
CASSGGQSGDYEQYF
>TRBJ1-5|TRBV5-5|few|TRBD1
TGTGCCAGCAGCTTGGGACCGGGACAGGGGATTCAGCCCCAGCATTTT
CASSLGPGQGIQPQHF
>TRBJ2-1|TRBV9|.|TRBD2
TGTGCCAGCCACCCGGGACTAGCGGACGACTACAATGAGCAGTTCTTC
CASHPGLADDYNEQFF
>TRBJ2-1|TRBV5-1|.|TRBD2
TGCGCCAGCAGCTTGCGGGGGGAGTCCTACAATGAGCAGTTCTTC
CASSLRGESYNEQFF
>TRBJ2-3|TRBV6-4|few|TRBD2
TGTGCCAGCAGTCCTAGACTAGCGGGCACAGATACGCAGTATTTT
CASSPRLAGTDTQYF
>TRBJ1-3|TRBV6-5|.|.
TGTGCCAGCAGTTACTCGTTGGCAGGGGCTGGAAACACCATATATTTT
CASSYSLAGAGNTIYF
>TRBJ2-5|TRBV14|.|.
TGTGCCAGCGGACCTACTAGCACCGTACCGAGGGAGACCCAGTACTTC
CASGPTSTVPRETQYF
>TRBJ2-3|TRBV5-1|few|.
TGCGCCACCGGAGGGGAGTACACAGATACGCAGTATTTT
CATGGEYTDTQYF
>TRBJ2-7|TRBV6-5|.|TRBD1
TGTGCCAGCATCCTGGACAGGGGGCATCGCGAGCAGTACTTC
CASILDRGHREQYF
>TRBJ1-6|TRBV27|.|.
TGTGCCAGCAGTCTTGCCCGGAATTCACCCCTCCACTTT
CASSLARNSPLHF
>TRBJ2-7|TRBV5-6|.|TRBD2
TGTGCCAGCAGCCCGCGGACTAGCTGGCACGAGCAGTACTTC
CASSPRTSWHEQYF
>TRBJ2-7|TRBV11-2|.|.
TGTGCCAGCAGTCCACCCGACAGCTACGAGCAGTACTTC
CASSPPDSYEQYF
>TRBJ1-2|TRBV6-1|.|.
TGTGCCAGCAGTGAACAGAGGAACTATGGCTACACCTTC
CASSEQRNYGYTF
>TRBJ1-5|TRBV2|.|.
TGTGCCAGCAGGGGCGATAGCAATCAGCCCCAGCATTTT
CASRGDSNQPQHF
>TRBJ2-5|TRBV3-1/TRBV3-2|.|TRBD2
TGTGCCAGCAGCCTTCGAGTAATTGGGAGAGCGGGGAAAGAGACCCAGTACTTC
CASSLRVIGRAGKETQYF
>TRBJ1-4|TRBV19|few|TRBD1
TGTGCCAGTAGTAAACGGGACAGGGGGCGGCAACATGAAAAACTGTTTTTT
CASSKRDRGRQHEKLFF
>TRBJ2-1|TRBV19|.|.
TGTGCCAGTAGTATTGAGGGCACGACCTCCTACAATGAGCAGTTCTTC
CASSIEGTTSYNEQFF
>TRBJ1-1|TRBV18|.|.
TGTGCCAGCTCACCGGACTGGCGGAACACTGAAGCTTTCTTT
CASSPDWRNTEAFF
>TRBJ1-1|TRBV18|.|.
TGTGCCAGCTCAGCGACAGGAGGAAAGAACACTGAAGCTTTCTTT
CASSATGGKNTEAFF
>TRBJ1-4|TRBV5-1|.|TRBD1
TGCGCCAGCAGCACCGAAGGACAGGGCCGGGGACTGTTTTTT
CASSTEGQGRGLFF
>TRBJ1-4|TRBV5-1|.|.
TGCGCCAGCAGCTCAGATCGGGGAGATGAAAAACTGTTTTTT
CASSSDRGDEKLFF
>TRBJ2-7|TRBV5-1|.|TRBD2
TGCGCCAGCAGCTCCCTCCCAACTAGCGGGGTCTCCTACGAGCAGTACTTC
CASSSLPTSGVSYEQYF
>TRBJ2-1|TRBV5-1|.|TRBD2
TGCGCCAGCAGCATTAGCGGGGGGACTTACAATGAGCAGTTCTTC
CASSISGGTYNEQFF
>TRBJ2-5|TRBV30|few|.
TGTGCCTGGAGTCGGCCAGGTGTACAGACCCAGTACTTC
CAWSRPGVQTQYF
>TRBJ1-4|TRBV28|few|.
TGTGCCAGCAGTTCGGAGGCTAATGAAAAACTGTTTTTT
CASSSEANEKLFF
>TRBJ2-7|TRBV7-9|.|.
TGTGCCAGCAGCTTAAGTGTACAAACCTACGAGCAGTACTTC
CASSLSVQTYEQYF
>TRBJ2-5|TRBV5-6|.|.
TGTGCCAGCAGCTCCCCAATGACCTCAGGGACCCAGTACTTC
CASSSPMTSGTQYF
>TRBJ2-5|TRBV15|once|.
TGTGCCACCAGCAGAGACCCGGGGGACCAAGAGACCCAGTACTTC
CATSRDPGDQETQYF
>TRBJ1-1|TRBV9|once|TRBD1
TGTGCCAGCAGCGTAGGGACAGGGGGCGTCAGATCTGAAGCTTTCTTT
CASSVGTGGVRSEAFF
>TRBJ2-7|TRBV5-1|once|TRBD1
TGCGCCAGCAGCTTGTCTCAGAGACAGGGGGCGCACGAGCAGTACTTC
CASSLSQRQGAHEQYF
>TRBJ2-1|TRBV24-1|.|TRBD2
TGTGCCACCAGTGACCCCTCAGGGCGGGGGGCCACAAACTCCTACAATGAGCAGTTCTTC
CATSDPSGRGATNSYNEQFF
>TRBJ2-7|TRBV6-5|.|TRBD2
TGTGCCAGCAGTTACCCGACTAGCGGGGATTACGAGCAGTACTTC
CASSYPTSGDYEQYF
>TRBJ1-5|TRBV2|.|.
TGTGCCAGCAAGGCCGTAGACAGCTTAGATCAGCCCCAGCATTTT
CASKAVDSLDQPQHF
>TRBJ2-7|TRBV7-3|.|.
TGTGCCAGCAGCCAGGAGGGGGCGAGATCCTACGAGCAGTACTTC
CASSQEGARSYEQYF
>TRBJ1-2|TRBV28|.|TRBD1
TGTGCCAGCAGTTTAGGGGACAGGGATTCTGGCTACACCTTC
CASSLGDRDSGYTF
>TRBJ1-2|TRBV6-2/TRBV6-3|.|.
TGTGCCAGCAGTTACGAAATCACTCAATATGGCTACACCTTC
CASSYEITQYGYTF
>TRBJ1-1|TRBV5-6|.|.
TGTGCCAGCAGGTCTCAGGGAGGATTGAACACTGAAGCTTTCTTT
CASRSQGGLNTEAFF
>TRBJ1-5|TRBV6-5|.|TRBD1
TGTGCCAGCAGAGTCGGGACAGATCAGCCCCAGCATTTT
CASRVGTDQPQHF
>TRBJ2-7|TRBV28|.|.
TGTGCCAGCACCGTATATAGGGGATCCTACGAGCAGTACTTC
CASTVYRGSYEQYF
>TRBJ2-5|TRBV12-3/TRBV12-4|.|.
TGTGCCACCAAAGGGGGCGCGGGGGAGACCCAGTACTTC
CATKGGAGETQYF
>TRBJ2-7|TRBV6-5|.|.
TGTGCCAGCAGCCCGGGACACCTAGAGCAGTACTTC
CASSPGHLEQYF